This passage covers 6 T cell receptor beta chains from one sample sequenced in a study of blood T cell repertoires in COVID-19. TCRdb's table, derived via immunoSEQ multiplex PCR, lists solely in-frame clones and lacks some. This sample carries roughly 170,000 clones, approximately 80% of them seen once, and the ten largest clones take about an eighth. Material for sequencing was PBMCs or T cells enriched from blood (not recorded which). All receptors derive from a man in his fifties or sixties who had recovered from COVID-19.

This chain uses TRBV29-1 with TRBJ2-2, with D tentatively TRBD1 (5 bases). The CDR3 is 12 residues long. CDR1 and CDR2 from the germline V gene are SQVTM and ANQGSEA. Between the trimmed V and J ends, which lost 6 bases and 3 bases, there was a span of 8 bases. DNA for the CDR3: TGCAGCGTGACAGCCTACACCGGGGAGCTGTTTTTT. Translation gives CSVTAYTGELFF.

The CDR3 DNA is TGTGCCAGCAGTTTAATCAGGGCCGGCTCCTACGAGCAGTACTTC. This encodes CASSLIRAGSYEQYF. The V and J genes are TRBV27 and TRBJ2-7; a possible D gene is TRBD1 (5 bases). The CDR3 contains 15 residues. Germline CDR1 MNHEY, CDR2 SMNVEV (reference sequence). The ends were cut back, 2 bases at V and 0 bases at J, with 11 bases in the middle.

The chain recombines TRBV5-4 with TRBJ2-1; 7 nucleotides agree with TRBD2. Germline-derived CDR1 and CDR2 are SGHNT and YYREEE (reference sequence). The CDR3 is made up of 17 amino acids. J gave up 0 bases and V 0 bases, and 6 bases lay outside the gene matches. CDR3: CASSLDGRGSSYNEQFF. CDR3 DNA: TGTGCCAGCAGCTTGGATGGGCGGGGGAGCTCCTACAATGAGCAGTTCTTC. The variable domain in full, with the rest retrieved from reference TRBV5-4 and TRBJ2-1, is ETGVTQSPTHLIKTRGQQVTLRCSSQSGHNTVSWYQQALGQGPQFIFQYYREEENGRGNFPPRFSGLQFPNYSSELNVNALELDDSALYLCASSLDGRGSSYNEQFFGPGTRLTVL.

The chain joins TRBV7-3 to TRBJ2-7; 11 bases align to TRBD2. The CDR3 covers 15 residues. Germline V gene lookup returns CDR1 SGHTA and CDR2 FQGTGA. Trimming took 5 bases from V and 7 from J; bases not matched to a gene: 10. CDR3 bases: TGTGCCAGCAGCCCGTTAGCGGGGGGGCCCGTTGAGCAGTACTTC. Translation: CASSPLAGGPVEQYF.

The chain combines TRBV6-5 with TRBJ1-2; maybe TRBD1 (5 bases). CDR1 and CDR2 (germline): MNHEY, SVGAGI. Trimming took 6 bases from V and 0 from J, leaving 11 bases between them. This CDR3 is 14 amino acids long. The CDR3 loop reads CASSQGYANYGYTF. In DNA form, the CDR3 reads TGTGCCAGCAGCCAGGGTTACGCTAACTATGGCTACACCTTC.

J is TRBJ2-3 and V is TRBV18; 10 bases line up with TRBD2. The CDR3 extends over 16 amino acids. V gave up 4 bases and J gave up 2 bases; unmatched junction bases: 6. The germline gives CDR1 KGHSH, CDR2 LQKENI. The CDR3 DNA is TGTGCCAGCTCACGCTACCTAGCGGGGGCCACAGATACGCAGTATTTT. This translates into CASSRYLAGATDTQYF.